These 8 T cell receptor beta chains were all obtained from the same sample, sequenced in a study of blood T cell repertoires in COVID-19. Data came from immunoSEQ multiplex PCR; TCRdb stores just in-frame clones and leaves some out. The table records over 110,000 clones, about 91% of them present only once. The source material was peripheral blood. The receptor source for this set is a human donor in a cohort sampled during active COVID-19.

The chain couples TRBV29-1 to TRBJ2-2; D perhaps matches TRBD1 (7 bases). Germline V gives CDR1 SQVTM, CDR2 ANQGSEA. This CDR3 region has 15 residues. V was clipped by 6 bases and J by 4 bases, with 18 bases between them. The chain's CDR3 is CSVEEGAKGTGELFF. The CDR3 coding sequence is TGCAGCGTAGAGGAGGGGGCGAAGGGCACCGGGGAGCTGTTTTTT.

This clone came up once. V is TRBV27 and J is TRBJ1-1; D perhaps matches TRBD1 (6 bases). Germline lookup yields CDR1 MNHEY and CDR2 SMNVEV (reference sequence). The CDR3 sequence is 12 residues long. The V end was cut by 5 bases, the J end by 8 bases, with 12 bases between. DNA of the CDR3: TGTGCCAGCAGTACCAAGGGGGTCGAAGCTTTCTTT. Amino acids: CASSTKGVEAFF.

CDR3 bases: TGTGCCTGGAGTGTACGAGAGAGATCTGGGGCCAACGTCCTGACTTTC. Protein product: CAWSVRERSGANVLTF. The gene calls are TRBV30 and TRBJ2-6; the D is unclear. The CDR3 has 16 residues. With 0 bases removed from V and 1 base from J, the gap between germline ends came to 10 bases. Germline CDR1 and CDR2: GTSNPN and SVGIG (reference sequence).

The rearrangement uses TRBV6-2 or TRBV6-3 and TRBJ1-1; D remains unclear. The germline CDR1 and CDR2 sequences are MNHEY and SVGEGT. CDR3 length: 11 amino acids. Trimming cost V 6 bases and J 8 bases, with 10 bases left between them. The CDR3 DNA reads as TGTGCCAGCAGCCCTGGACTCGAAGCTTTCTTT. Its translation is CASSPGLEAFF.

The genes are TRBV24-1 and TRBJ1-5; D may be TRBD1 (5 bases). Deletions cut 5 bases from V and 3 bases from J, with 19 bases between. Germline V gene sequence: CDR1 KGHDR, CDR2 SFDVKD. The CDR3 extends over 17 amino acids. CDR3 in DNA: TGTGCCACCAGTGGTCCCGGGAGCAGGGTGAACAATCAGCCCCAGCATTTT. Amino acids: CATSGPGSRVNNQPQHF.

This chain joins TRBV12-3 or TRBV12-4 and TRBJ2-7; 8 nucleotides agree with TRBD2. Losses at the gene ends were 7 bases for V and 0 bases for J; bases not matched to a gene: 2. The CDR3 is made up of 13 amino acids. The CDR3 bases are TGTGCCAGCAACCGGGGGGGCTCCTACGAGCAGTACTTC. Translating it yields CASNRGGSYEQYF.

This chain links TRBV7-2 with TRBJ2-7, with TRBD1 matching 9 bases. Per germline, CDR1 SGHTA and CDR2 FQGNSA. The CDR3 sequence is 17 residues long. V shed 0 bases, J shed 2 bases, and the junction held 8 bases outside the gene matches. The CDR3: CASSLAGSRTGAYEQYF. In DNA, the CDR3 is TGTGCCAGCAGCTTAGCGGGAAGCCGGACAGGGGCCTACGAGCAGTACTTC.

This clone was seen only a few times. The rearrangement uses TRBV29-1 and TRBJ2-1, with D perhaps TRBD2 (6 bases). The CDR3 has 14 residues. Germline CDR1 SQVTM, CDR2 ANQGSEA. V was pared by 4 bases and J by 2 bases, with 12 bases between. The CDR3 DNA is TGCAGCGTTGGGCTAGCGCGTACCTACAATGAGCAGTTCTTC. Its protein is CSVGLARTYNEQFF.